Below, 13 T cell receptor beta chains from the same sample are listed, as sequenced in a study of blood T cell repertoires in COVID-19. Clones were sequenced by immunoSEQ multiplex PCR, and TCRdb holds only the in-frame ones, with some missing. The sample has about 480,000 clones; approximately 87% are singletons. The sample comprised PBMCs or T cells enriched from blood (not recorded which). The receptors come from a woman aged 40 to 55 who had recovered from COVID-19.

The chain is built from TRBV5-1 and TRBJ1-2, with D perhaps TRBD1 (5 bases). V was shortened by 4 bases and J by 3 bases, with 10 bases between the two germline ends. This CDR3 spans 13 amino acids. Germline-derived CDR1 and CDR2 are SGHRS and YFSETQ. CDR3 protein: CASSPDSHYGYTF. The CDR3 nucleotides read TGCGCCAGCAGCCCTGACAGCCACTATGGCTACACCTTC.

A few counts support this clone. The chain links TRBV27 to TRBJ2-1, with 10 bases fitting TRBD2. Germline V gene lookup returns CDR1 MNHEY and CDR2 SMNVEV (reference sequence). The CDR3 is 16 residues long. J gave up 2 bases and V 2 bases, and 3 bases lay outside the gene matches. CDR3 loop: CASSLGLAGAYNEQFF. As DNA, the CDR3 is TGTGCCAGCAGTTTAGGGCTAGCGGGGGCCTACAATGAGCAGTTCTTC.

The chain links TRBV24-1 to TRBJ1-1, with TRBD1 matching 7 bases. The germline gives CDR1 KGHDR, CDR2 SFDVKD. CDR3 size: 14 residues. After removal of 2 bases from V and 8 bases from J, the junction contained 7 bases not matched to a gene. CDR3 bases: TGTGCCACCAGTGATTCAACAGGGGCTGAGGAAGCTTTCTTT. It yields the protein CATSDSTGAEEAFF.

The chain recombines TRBV29-1 with TRBJ1-4; D may be TRBD1 (6 bases). Trimming took 4 bases from V and 1 from J, leaving 10 bases between them. Looked up from germline, CDR1 is SQVTM and CDR2 is ANQGSEA. This CDR3 comprises 14 residues. The CDR3 coding sequence is TGCAGCGTTGGTGACAGGAGAACTAATGAAAAACTGTTTTTT. Translating gives CSVGDRRTNEKLFF.

There are a few counts of this clone. This same CDR3 is encoded by further DNA sequences in the sample. This rearrangement joins TRBV9 to TRBJ2-2; D uncertain. The germline CDR1 and CDR2 sequences are SGDLS and YYNGEE. The V end lost 0 bases, the J end lost 7 bases, and 4 bases lay between the germline ends. The CDR3 runs to 12 residues. The CDR3 DNA reads TGTGCCAGCAGCGTAGCCGGCGGGGAGCTGTTTTTT. Its protein product is CASSVAGGELFF.

This clone was observed once. The chain couples TRBV11-3 to TRBJ2-1; possible D gene TRBD1, 5 bases. V was cut by 5 bases and J by 6 bases, with 20 bases left in between. Per germline, CDR1 SGHNT and CDR2 YENEEA. The CDR3 is 16 residues long. CDR3 in amino acids: CASSDKGSLLSNEQFF. In nucleotides, the CDR3 is TGTGCCAGCAGCGATAAGGGGTCCTTATTAAGCAATGAGCAGTTCTTC.

The chain has TRBV27 and TRBJ1-2, with 9 nucleotides matching TRBD1. The trim removed 0 bases at V and 7 bases at J, leaving 6 bases unmatched. Germline V gene lookup returns CDR1 MNHEY and CDR2 SMNVEV (reference sequence). The CDR3 spans 15 residues. CDR3 coding DNA: TGTGCCAGCAGTTTATCTCCGGACAGGGGAGTTGGCTACACCTTC. This encodes CASSLSPDRGVGYTF.

The V gene is TRBV2, the J gene TRBJ2-3, with D possibly matching TRBD1 (6 bases). Germline assignment: CDR1 SNHLY and CDR2 FYNNEI. The CDR3 contains 14 residues. V was shortened by 6 bases and J by 4 bases, with 14 bases between the two germline ends. The CDR3 DNA is TGTGCCAGCAGGTACAGGGAAGGGGCAGATACGCAGTATTTT. Protein: CASRYREGADTQYF.

The chain uses TRBV2 and TRBJ2-3; 9 bases are a match to TRBD2. The CDR3 runs 16 residues. Germline trimming cut 3 bases from V and 2 bases from J; bases unmatched to any gene: 6. CDR1 is SNHLY and CDR2 is FYNNEI in the germline V gene. The CDR3: CASSDPRLAVTDTQYF. The CDR3 DNA reads TGTGCCAGCAGTGACCCCCGACTAGCGGTCACAGATACGCAGTATTTT.

The rearrangement links TRBV6-5 to TRBJ2-7, with TRBD2 matching 10 bases. The V gene end was trimmed by 2 bases and the J gene end by 6 bases; junction bases not matched to a gene: 10. CDR1 MNHEY and CDR2 SVGAGI come from the germline V gene. This CDR3 is built from 16 residues. The CDR3 nucleotides read TGTGCCAGCAGTTACGTTAGCGGGGGGAACGGGGCCGAGCAGTACTTC. Encoded protein: CASSYVSGGNGAEQYF.

The genes are TRBV10-2 and TRBJ2-1; D might be TRBD2 (6 bases). The germline CDR1 and CDR2 sequences are WSHSY and SAAADI. The CDR3 runs 14 residues. The V gene lost 4 bases and the J gene lost 5 bases, with 12 bases spanning the gap. Here the CDR3 reads CASSVPGLDNEQFF. CDR3 DNA: TGCGCCAGCAGTGTGCCGGGACTTGACAATGAGCAGTTCTTC.

The J gene is TRBJ1-4, the V gene TRBV19; the match to TRBD1 covers 7 bases. Trimming removed 1 base from V and 0 bases from J; junction bases left unmatched: 8. The CDR3 totals 18 residues. Germline V gene lookup returns CDR1 LNHDA and CDR2 SQIVND (reference sequence). CDR3 in amino acids: CASSIGGQAVATNEKLFF. CDR3 bases: TGTGCCAGTAGTATAGGAGGACAGGCTGTTGCAACTAATGAAAAACTGTTTTTT.

The J gene is TRBJ1-4, the V gene TRBV5-1; 10 bases are a match to TRBD1. V dropped 4 bases and J dropped 7; count of bases not matched to a gene: 10. The germline V gene has CDR1 SGHRS and CDR2 YFSETQ. The CDR3 runs to 16 residues. CDR3 amino acids: CASSTGQGIGREKLFF. CDR3 nucleotides: TGCGCCAGCAGCACGGGACAGGGGATTGGGCGTGAAAAACTGTTTTTT. The full variable domain, in which reference TRBV5-1 and TRBJ1-4 provide the parts outside the CDR3, is KAGVTQTPRYLIKTRGQQVTLSCSPISGHRSVSWYQQTPGQGLQFLFEYFSETQRNKGNFPGRFSGRQFSNSRSEMNVSTLELGDSALYLCASSTGQGIGREKLFFGSGTQLSVL.